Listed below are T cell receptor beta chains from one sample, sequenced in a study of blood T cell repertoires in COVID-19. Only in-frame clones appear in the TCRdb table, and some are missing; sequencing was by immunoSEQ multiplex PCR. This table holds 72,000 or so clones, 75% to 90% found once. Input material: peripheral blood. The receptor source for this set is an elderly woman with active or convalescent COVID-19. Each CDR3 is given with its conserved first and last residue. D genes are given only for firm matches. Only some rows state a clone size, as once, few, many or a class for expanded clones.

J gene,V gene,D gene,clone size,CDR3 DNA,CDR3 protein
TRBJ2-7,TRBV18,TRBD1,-,TGTGCCAGCTCCTTGGCGGACAGGTCTTATCAGTACTTC,CASSLADRSYQYF
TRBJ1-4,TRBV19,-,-,TGTGCCAGTAGTATGTCTCCTGGGACTCCGGATGAAAAACTGTTTTTT,CASSMSPGTPDEKLFF
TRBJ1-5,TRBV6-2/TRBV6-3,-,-,TGTGCCAGCAGTTACTCGGTGGGGCTCAATCAGCCCCAGCATTTT,CASSYSVGLNQPQHF
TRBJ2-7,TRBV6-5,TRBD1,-,TGTGCCAGCAGGATACAGGGGGTCGACGCATACGAGCAGTACTTC,CASRIQGVDAYEQYF
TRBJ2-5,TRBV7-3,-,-,TGTGCCAGCAGCTTAAACCCGAGGGCCCAAGAGACCCAGTACTTC,CASSLNPRAQETQYF
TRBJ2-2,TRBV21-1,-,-,TGTGCCAGCAGCAAGCCTTCAAACGGGCGGCGGGGGGCCACCGGGGAGCTGTTTTTT,CASSKPSNGRRGATGELFF
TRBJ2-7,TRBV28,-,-,TGTGTCCCCACCTACGAGCAGTACTTC,CVPTYEQYF
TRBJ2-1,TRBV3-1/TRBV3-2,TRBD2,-,TGTGCCAGCAGCCAAACCGGGGGGGGTGGCAATGAGCAGTTCTTC,CASSQTGGGGNEQFF
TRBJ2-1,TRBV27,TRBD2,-,TGTGCCAGCAGTTTGGGTCGGGGGGGTGAGCAGTTCTTC,CASSLGRGGEQFF
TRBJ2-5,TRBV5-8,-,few,TGTGCCAGCAGCTTGATTTTCGACAGCCTGCTCCAAGAGACCCAGTACTTC,CASSLIFDSLLQETQYF
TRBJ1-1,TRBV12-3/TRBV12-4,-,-,TGTGCCAGCAGTTTTCACAGGAACACTGAAGCTTTCTTT,CASSFHRNTEAFF
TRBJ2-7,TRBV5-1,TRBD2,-,TGCGCCAGCAGCCTGAGACTAGCGGGGGGGAGCTACGAGCAGTACTTC,CASSLRLAGGSYEQYF
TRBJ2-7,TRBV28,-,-,TGTGCCAGCCCCCGGGGGTCCTCCTACGAGCAGTACTTC,CASPRGSSYEQYF
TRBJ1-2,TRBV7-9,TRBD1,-,TGTGCCAGCAGCCTTGCTATCCCGGGACAGGGTGTTGGCTACACCTTC,CASSLAIPGQGVGYTF
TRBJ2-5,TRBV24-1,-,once,TGTGCCACCAGTGCAGGGCAGAACCAAGAGACCCAGTACTTC,CATSAGQNQETQYF
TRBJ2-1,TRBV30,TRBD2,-,TGTGCCTGGATCTTTCACCCTGGCGGGGGTTACAATGAGCAGTTCTTC,CAWIFHPGGGYNEQFF
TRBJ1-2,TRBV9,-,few,TGTGCCAGCAGCGCACAAGGACAGAGCTATGGCTACACCTTC,CASSAQGQSYGYTF
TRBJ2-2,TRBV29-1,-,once,TGCAGCGTTGAAGGGGGCGGAACCGGGGAGCTGTTTTTT,CSVEGGGTGELFF
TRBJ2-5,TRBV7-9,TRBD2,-,TGTGCCAGCAGCTCCTCGGGGGGGGGCCAGTACTTC,CASSSSGGGQYF
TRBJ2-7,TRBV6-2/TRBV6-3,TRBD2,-,TGTGCCAGCAGTTACAACCTTGGATTTTCGGGGGGGATGAGCTCCTACGAGCAGTACTTC,CASSYNLGFSGGMSSYEQYF
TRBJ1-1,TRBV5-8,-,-,TGTGCCAGCAGCTCTGACAGAGCTGAAGCTTTCTTT,CASSSDRAEAFF
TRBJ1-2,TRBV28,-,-,TGTGCCAGCAGTTTCCACAGTCGAGCCGTGGACTACACCTTC,CASSFHSRAVDYTF